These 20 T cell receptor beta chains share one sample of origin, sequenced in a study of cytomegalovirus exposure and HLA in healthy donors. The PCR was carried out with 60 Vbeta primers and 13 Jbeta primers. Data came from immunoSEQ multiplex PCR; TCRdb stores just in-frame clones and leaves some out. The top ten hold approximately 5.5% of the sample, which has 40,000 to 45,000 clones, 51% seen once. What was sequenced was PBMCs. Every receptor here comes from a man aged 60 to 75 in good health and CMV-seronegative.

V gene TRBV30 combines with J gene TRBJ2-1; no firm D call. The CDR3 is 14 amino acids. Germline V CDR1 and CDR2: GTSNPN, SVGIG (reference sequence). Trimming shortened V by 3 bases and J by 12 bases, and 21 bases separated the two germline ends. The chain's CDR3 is CAWSVSHTVVSQFF. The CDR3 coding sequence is TGTGCCTGGAGCGTTTCACATACCGTGGTTTCGCAGTTCTTC.

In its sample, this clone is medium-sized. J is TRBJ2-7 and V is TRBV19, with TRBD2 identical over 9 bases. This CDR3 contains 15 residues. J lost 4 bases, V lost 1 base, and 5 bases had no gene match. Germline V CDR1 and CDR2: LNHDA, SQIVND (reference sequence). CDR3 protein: CASSIGLAGTYEQYF. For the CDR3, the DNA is TGTGCCAGTAGTATAGGGCTAGCGGGGACTTACGAGCAGTACTTC. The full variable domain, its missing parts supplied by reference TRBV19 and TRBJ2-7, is DGGITQSPKYLFRKEGQNVTLSCEQNLNHDAMYWYRQDPGQGLRLIYYSQIVNDFQKGDIAEGYSVSREKKESFPLTVTSAQKNPTAFYLCASSIGLAGTYEQYFGPGTRLTVT.

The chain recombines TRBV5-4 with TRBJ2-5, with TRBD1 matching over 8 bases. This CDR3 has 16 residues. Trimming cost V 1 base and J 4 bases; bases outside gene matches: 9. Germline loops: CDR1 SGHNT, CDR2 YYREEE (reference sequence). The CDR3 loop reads CASSLLRTGFLETQYF. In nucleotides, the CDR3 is TGTGCCAGCAGCTTGCTCCGGACAGGGTTTTTAGAGACCCAGTACTTC.

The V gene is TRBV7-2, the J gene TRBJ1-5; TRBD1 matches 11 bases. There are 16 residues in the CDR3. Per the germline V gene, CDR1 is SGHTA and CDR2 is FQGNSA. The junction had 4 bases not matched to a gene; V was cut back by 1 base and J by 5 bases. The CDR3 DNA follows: TGTGCCAGCAGCTTAGTAGGGACAGGGGGGGATCAGCCCCAGCATTTT. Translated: CASSLVGTGGDQPQHF.

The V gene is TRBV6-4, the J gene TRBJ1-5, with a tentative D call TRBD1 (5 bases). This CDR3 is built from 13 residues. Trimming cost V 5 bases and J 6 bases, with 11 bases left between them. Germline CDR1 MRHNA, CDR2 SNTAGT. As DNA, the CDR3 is TGTGCCAGCAGTAACCCTAGGGGTCAGCCCCAGCATTTT. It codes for CASSNPRGQPQHF.

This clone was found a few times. The CDR3 nucleotides read TGTGCCAGCAGTTTTGTAGGGGGCCGCAATGAGCAGTTCTTC. This sequence encodes CASSFVGGRNEQFF. The genes are TRBV27 and TRBJ2-1, with TRBD1 matching 7 bases. CDR3 length equals 14 residues. The ends lost 3 bases at V and 6 bases at J; junction bases unmatched: 5. Per the germline V gene, CDR1 is MNHEY and CDR2 is SMNVEV (reference sequence).

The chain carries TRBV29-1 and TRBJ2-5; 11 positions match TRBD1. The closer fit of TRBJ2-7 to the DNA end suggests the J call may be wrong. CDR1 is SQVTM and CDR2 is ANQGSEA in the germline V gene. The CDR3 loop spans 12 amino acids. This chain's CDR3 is CSVGQGAGEQYF. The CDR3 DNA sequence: TGCAGCGTCGGACAGGGGGCGGGCGAGCAGTACTTC.

DNA of the CDR3: TGTGCCAGCTCACCCTGGACTAGCGGGCCACACAATGAGCAGTTCTTC. Translated: CASSPWTSGPHNEQFF. J is TRBJ2-1 and V is TRBV18; 11 bases fit TRBD2. The V gene's germline CDR1 is KGHSH and CDR2 LQKENI. The junction had 6 bases not matched to a gene; V was cut back by 3 bases and J by 5 bases. CDR3 size: 16 residues.

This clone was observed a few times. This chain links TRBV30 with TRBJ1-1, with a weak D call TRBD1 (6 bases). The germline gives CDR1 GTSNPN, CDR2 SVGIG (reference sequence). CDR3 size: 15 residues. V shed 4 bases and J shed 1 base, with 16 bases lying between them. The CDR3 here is CAWTTADRRNTEAFF. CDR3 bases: TGTGCCTGGACCACGGCGGACAGAAGGAACACTGAAGCTTTCTTT.

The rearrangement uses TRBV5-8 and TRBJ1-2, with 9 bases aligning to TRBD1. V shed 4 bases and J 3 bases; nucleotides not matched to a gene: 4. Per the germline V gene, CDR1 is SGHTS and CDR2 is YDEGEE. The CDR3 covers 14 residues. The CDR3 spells CASSPGTGYYGYTF. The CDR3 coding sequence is TGTGCCAGCAGCCCGGGGACAGGGTACTATGGCTACACCTTC.

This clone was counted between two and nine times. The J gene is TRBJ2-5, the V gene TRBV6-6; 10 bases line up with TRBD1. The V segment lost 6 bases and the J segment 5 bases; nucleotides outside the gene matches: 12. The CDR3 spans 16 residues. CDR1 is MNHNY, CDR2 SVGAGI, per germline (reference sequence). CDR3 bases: TGTGCCAGCAGCCTCGACAGGGGGCCGCTTGGGGAGACCCAGTACTTC. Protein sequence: CASSLDRGPLGETQYF.

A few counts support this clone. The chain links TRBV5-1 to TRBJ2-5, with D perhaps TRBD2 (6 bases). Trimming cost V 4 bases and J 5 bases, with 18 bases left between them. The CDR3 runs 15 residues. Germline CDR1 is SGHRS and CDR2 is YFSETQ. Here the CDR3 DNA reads TGCGCCAGCAGCCCGGGACTCCAATCGAGGGAGACCCAGTACTTC. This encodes CASSPGLQSRETQYF.

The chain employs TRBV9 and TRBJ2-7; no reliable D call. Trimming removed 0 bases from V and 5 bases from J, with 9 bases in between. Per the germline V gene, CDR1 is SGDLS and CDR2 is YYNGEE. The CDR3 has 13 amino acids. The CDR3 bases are TGTGCCAGCAGCGTAGCTACGACAAACGAGCAGTACTTC. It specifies CASSVATTNEQYF. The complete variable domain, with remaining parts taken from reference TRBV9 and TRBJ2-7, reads DSGVTQTPKHLITATGQRVTLRCSPRSGDLSVYWYQQSLDQGLQFLIQYYNGEERAKGNILERFSAQQFPDLHSELNLSSLELGDSALYFCASSVATTNEQYFGPGTRLTVT.

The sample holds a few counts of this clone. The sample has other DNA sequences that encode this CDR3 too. The CDR3: CASSPGQGPYEQYF. CDR3 coding DNA: TGTGCCAGTAGTCCGGGACAGGGGCCATACGAGCAGTACTTC. J is TRBJ2-7 and V is TRBV19; the match to TRBD1 covers 10 bases. V lost 5 bases, J lost 4 bases, and 5 bases stayed unmatched. CDR1 and CDR2 (germline): LNHDA, SQIVND (reference sequence). The CDR3 length is 14 residues. The whole variable domain, remainder taken from reference TRBV19 and TRBJ2-7, is DGGITQSPKYLFRKEGQNVTLSCEQNLNHDAMYWYRQDPGQGLRLIYYSQIVNDFQKGDIAEGYSVSREKKESFPLTVTSAQKNPTAFYLCASSPGQGPYEQYFGPGTRLTVT.

CDR3 sequence: CASSQVGHRASNQPQHF. CDR3 nucleotide sequence: TGCGCCAGCAGCCAAGTTGGCCACAGGGCTAGCAATCAGCCCCAGCATTTT. The V and J genes are TRBV4-1 and TRBJ1-5, with D tentatively TRBD1 (6 bases). Trimming took off 1 base at V and 0 bases at J, with 13 bases between the two ends. Germline V gives CDR1 MGHRA, CDR2 YSYEKL. This CDR3 spans 17 amino acids.

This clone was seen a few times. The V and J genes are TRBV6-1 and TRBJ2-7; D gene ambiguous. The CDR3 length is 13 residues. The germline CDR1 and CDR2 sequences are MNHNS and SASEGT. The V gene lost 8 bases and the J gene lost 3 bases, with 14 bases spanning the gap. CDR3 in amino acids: CASSPLGVYEQYF. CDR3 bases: TGTGCCAGCTCGCCGTTGGGCGTCTACGAGCAGTACTTC.

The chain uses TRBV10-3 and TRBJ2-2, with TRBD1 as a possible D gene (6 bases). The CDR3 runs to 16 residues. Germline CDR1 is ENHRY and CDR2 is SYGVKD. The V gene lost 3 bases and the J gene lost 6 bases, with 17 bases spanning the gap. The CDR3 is CAISEPGTIRSGELFF. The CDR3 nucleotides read TGTGCCATCAGTGAACCCGGGACAATTAGATCCGGGGAGCTGTTTTTT.

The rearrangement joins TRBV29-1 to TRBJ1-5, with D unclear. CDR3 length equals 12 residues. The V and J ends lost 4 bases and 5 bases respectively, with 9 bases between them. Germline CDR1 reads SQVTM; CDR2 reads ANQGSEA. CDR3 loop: CSVGGGDQPQHF. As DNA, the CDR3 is TGCAGCGTTGGTGGCGGGGATCAGCCCCAGCATTTT.

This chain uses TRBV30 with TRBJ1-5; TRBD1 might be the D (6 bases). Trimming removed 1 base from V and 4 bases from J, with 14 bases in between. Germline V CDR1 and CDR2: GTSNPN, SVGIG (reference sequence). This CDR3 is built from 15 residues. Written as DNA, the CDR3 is TGTGCCTGGAGTGGGGTACAGGGTTGGAATCAGCCCCAGCATTTT. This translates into CAWSGVQGWNQPQHF.

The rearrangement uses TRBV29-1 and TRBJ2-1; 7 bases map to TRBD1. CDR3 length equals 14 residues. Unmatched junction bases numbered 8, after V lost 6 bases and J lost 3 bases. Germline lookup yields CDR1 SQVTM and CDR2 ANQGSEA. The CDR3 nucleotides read TGCAGCGTCGGGGTGACAGGGAGCTACAATGAGCAGTTCTTC. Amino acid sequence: CSVGVTGSYNEQFF.